This T cell receptor (beta chain) was sequenced for a study of cytomegalovirus exposure and HLA in healthy donors. The PCR made use of 60 Vbeta and 13 Jbeta primers. Clones were read by immunoSEQ multiplex PCR, and TCRdb kept only the in-frame ones, dropping some. The sample contains about 130,000 clones, about 83% of which appear only once. Sequenced material: PBMCs. The receptor's source is a woman aged 25-40 years in good health and CMV-seronegative.

The DNA of the CDR3 is TGTGCCAGCAGTGCCAGGGTTTCAGGGGAGCTGTTTTTT. It specifies CASSARVSGELFF. The chain links TRBV28 to TRBJ2-2, with D perhaps TRBD1 (5 bases). There are 13 residues in the CDR3. Germline loops: CDR1 MDHEN, CDR2 SYDVKM. With 5 bases removed from V and 8 bases from J, the gap between germline ends came to 12 bases.